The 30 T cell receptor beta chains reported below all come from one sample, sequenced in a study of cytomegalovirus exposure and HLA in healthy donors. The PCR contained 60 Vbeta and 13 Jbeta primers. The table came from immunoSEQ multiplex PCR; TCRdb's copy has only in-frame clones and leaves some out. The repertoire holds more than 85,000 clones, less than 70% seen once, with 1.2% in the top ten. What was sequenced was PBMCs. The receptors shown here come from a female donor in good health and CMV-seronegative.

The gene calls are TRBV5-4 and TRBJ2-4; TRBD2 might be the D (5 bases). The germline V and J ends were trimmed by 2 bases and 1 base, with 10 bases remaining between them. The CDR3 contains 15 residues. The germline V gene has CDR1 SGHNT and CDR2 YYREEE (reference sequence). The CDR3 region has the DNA TGTGCCAGCAGCTTTACCGGGATGGCCAAAAACATTCAGTACTTC. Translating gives CASSFTGMAKNIQYF. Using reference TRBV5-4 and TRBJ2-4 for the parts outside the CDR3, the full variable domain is ETGVTQSPTHLIKTRGQQVTLRCSSQSGHNTVSWYQQALGQGPQFIFQYYREEENGRGNFPPRFSGLQFPNYSSELNVNALELDDSALYLCASSFTGMAKNIQYFGAGTRLSVL.

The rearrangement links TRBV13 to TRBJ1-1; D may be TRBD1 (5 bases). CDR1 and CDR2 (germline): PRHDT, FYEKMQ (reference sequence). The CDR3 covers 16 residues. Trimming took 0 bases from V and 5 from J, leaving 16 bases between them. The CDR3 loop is CASSLGQGRRVTEAFF. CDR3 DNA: TGTGCCAGCAGCTTAGGCCAGGGAAGACGAGTAACTGAAGCTTTCTTT.

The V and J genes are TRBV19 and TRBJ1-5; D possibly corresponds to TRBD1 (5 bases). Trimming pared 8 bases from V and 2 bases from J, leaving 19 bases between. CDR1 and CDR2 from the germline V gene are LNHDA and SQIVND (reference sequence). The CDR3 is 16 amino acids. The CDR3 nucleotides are TGTGCCAGTTTAATGACAGCCCTGAAAGGCAATCAGCCCCAGCATTTT. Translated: CASLMTALKGNQPQHF.

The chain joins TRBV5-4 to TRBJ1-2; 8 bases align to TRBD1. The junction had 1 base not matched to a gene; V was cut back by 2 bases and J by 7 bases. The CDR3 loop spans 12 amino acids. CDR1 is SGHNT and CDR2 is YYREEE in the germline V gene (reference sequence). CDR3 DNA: TGTGCCAGCAGCTTAGACAGGGGTGGCTACACCTTC. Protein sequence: CASSLDRGGYTF.

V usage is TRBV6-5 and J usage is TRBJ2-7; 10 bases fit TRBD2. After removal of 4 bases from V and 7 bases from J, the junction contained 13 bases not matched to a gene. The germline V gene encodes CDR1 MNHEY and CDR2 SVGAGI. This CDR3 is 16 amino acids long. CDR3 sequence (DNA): TGTGCCAGCAGTTTATCTCGCCTAGCGGGAGCAGGGGAGCAGTACTTC. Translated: CASSLSRLAGAGEQYF.

CDR3 sequence: CASRNGMGAYTEAFF. CDR3 nucleotides: TGTGCCAGCCGTAACGGCATGGGGGCGTACACTGAAGCTTTCTTT. The chain joins TRBV28 to TRBJ1-1; tentative D call: TRBD1 (6 bases). The germline V and J ends were trimmed by 8 bases and 3 bases, with 19 bases remaining between them. This CDR3 region has 15 residues. Germline CDR1 MDHEN, CDR2 SYDVKM.

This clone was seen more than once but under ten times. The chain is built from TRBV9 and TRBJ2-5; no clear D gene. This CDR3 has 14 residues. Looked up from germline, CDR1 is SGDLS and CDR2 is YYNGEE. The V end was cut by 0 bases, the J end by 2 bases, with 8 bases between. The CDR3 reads CASSVGATQETQYF. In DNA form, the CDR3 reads TGTGCCAGCAGCGTAGGGGCAACTCAAGAGACCCAGTACTTC.

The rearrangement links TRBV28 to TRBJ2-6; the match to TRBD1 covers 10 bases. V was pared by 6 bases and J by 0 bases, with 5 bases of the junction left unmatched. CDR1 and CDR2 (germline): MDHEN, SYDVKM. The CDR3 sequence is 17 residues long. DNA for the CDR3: TGTGCCAGCAGGACAGGGGGCATAATCTCTGGGGCCAACGTCCTGACTTTC. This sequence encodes CASRTGGIISGANVLTF. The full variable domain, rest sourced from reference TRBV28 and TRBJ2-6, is DVKVTQSSRYLVKRTGEKVFLECVQDMDHENMFWYRQDPGLGLRLIYFSYDVKMKEKGDIPEGYSVSREKKERFSLILESASTNQTSMYLCASRTGGIISGANVLTFGAGSRLTVL.

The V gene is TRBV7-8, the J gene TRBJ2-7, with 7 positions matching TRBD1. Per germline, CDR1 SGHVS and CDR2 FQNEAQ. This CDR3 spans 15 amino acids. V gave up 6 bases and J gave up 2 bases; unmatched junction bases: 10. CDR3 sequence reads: CASSRRGDRTYEQYF. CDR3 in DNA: TGTGCCAGCAGTCGTCGAGGGGACAGAACCTACGAGCAGTACTTC.

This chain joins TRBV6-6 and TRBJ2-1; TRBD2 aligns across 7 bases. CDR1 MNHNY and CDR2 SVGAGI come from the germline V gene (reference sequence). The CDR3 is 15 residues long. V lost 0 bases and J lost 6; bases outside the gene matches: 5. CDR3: CASSYSSGGGNEQFF. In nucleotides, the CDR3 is TGTGCCAGCAGTTACTCGAGTGGGGGGGGCAATGAGCAGTTCTTC.

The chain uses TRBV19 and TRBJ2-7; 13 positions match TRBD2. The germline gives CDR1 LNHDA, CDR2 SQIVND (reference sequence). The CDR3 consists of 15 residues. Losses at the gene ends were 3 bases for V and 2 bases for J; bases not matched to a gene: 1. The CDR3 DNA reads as TGTGCCAGTAGTATTACTAGCGGGAGGGCCTACGAGCAGTACTTC. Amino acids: CASSITSGRAYEQYF.

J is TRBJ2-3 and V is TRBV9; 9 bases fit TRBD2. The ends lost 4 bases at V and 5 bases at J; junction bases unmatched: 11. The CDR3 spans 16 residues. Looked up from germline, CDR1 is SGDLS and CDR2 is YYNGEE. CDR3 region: CASSPPSGVWGDTQYF. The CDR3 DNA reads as TGTGCCAGCAGCCCTCCTAGCGGGGTCTGGGGAGATACGCAGTATTTT.

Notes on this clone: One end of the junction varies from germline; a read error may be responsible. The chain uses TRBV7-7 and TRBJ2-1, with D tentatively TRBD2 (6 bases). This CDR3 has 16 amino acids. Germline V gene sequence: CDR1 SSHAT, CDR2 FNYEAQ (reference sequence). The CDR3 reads CASSLASGGTGNEQFF. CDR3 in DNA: TGTGCTAGCAGCTTAGCGTCCGGCGGGACTGGGAATGAGCAGTTCTTC.

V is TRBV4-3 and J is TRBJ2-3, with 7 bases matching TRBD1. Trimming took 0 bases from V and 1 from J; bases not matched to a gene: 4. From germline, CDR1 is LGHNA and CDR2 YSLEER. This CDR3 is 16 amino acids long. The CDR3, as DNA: TGCGCCAGCAGCCAAGAAAGGGGGCACGGCACAGATACGCAGTATTTT. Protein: CASSQERGHGTDTQYF.

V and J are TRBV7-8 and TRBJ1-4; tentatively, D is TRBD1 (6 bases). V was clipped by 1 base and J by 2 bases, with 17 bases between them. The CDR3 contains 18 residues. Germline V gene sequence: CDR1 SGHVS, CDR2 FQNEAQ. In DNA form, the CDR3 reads TGTGCCAGCAGCTTAGGGGGGCTACCCCGATCTACTAATGAAAAACTGTTTTTT. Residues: CASSLGGLPRSTNEKLFF. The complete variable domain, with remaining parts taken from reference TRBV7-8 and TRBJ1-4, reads GAGVSQSPRYKVAKRGQDVALRCDPISGHVSLFWYQQALGQGPEFLTYFQNEAQLDKSGLPSDRFFAERPEGSVSTLKIQRTQQEDSAVYLCASSLGGLPRSTNEKLFFGSGTQLSVL.

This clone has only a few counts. DNA of the CDR3: TGCAGTGCCAAGAGGAACACTGAAGCTTTCTTT. Protein: CSAKRNTEAFF. This chain links TRBV20-1 with TRBJ1-1; D ambiguous. From germline, CDR1 is DFQATT and CDR2 SNEGSKA (reference sequence). The CDR3 has 11 amino acids. Trimming pared 6 bases from V and 1 base from J, leaving 6 bases between.

The CDR3 region is CASSLDRGDTQYF. CDR3 nucleotides: TGTGCCAGCAGCTTAGACAGGGGAGATACGCAGTATTTT. The V call is TRBV13, the J call TRBJ2-3; 7 bases are shared with TRBD1. The CDR3 totals 13 residues. CDR1 is PRHDT and CDR2 is FYEKMQ in the germline V gene (reference sequence). Unmatched junction bases numbered 0, after V lost 1 base and J lost 5 bases.

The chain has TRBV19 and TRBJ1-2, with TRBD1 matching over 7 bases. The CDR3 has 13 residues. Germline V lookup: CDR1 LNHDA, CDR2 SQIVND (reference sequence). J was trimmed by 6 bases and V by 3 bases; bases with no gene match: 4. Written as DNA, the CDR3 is TGTGCCAGTAGTATCGGGACAGATCATGGCTACACCTTC. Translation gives CASSIGTDHGYTF.

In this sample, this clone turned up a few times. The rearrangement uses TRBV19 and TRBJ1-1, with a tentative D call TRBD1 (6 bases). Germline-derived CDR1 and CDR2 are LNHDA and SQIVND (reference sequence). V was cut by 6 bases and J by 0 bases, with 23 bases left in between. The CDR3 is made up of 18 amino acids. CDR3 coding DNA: TGTGCCAGTAGACGTGGGGGCGAGGGGGTGGGGATGAACACTGAAGCTTTCTTT. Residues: CASRRGGEGVGMNTEAFF.

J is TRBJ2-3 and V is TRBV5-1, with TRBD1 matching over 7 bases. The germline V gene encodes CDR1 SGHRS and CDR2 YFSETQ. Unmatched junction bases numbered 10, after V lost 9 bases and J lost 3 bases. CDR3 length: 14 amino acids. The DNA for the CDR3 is TGCGCCACTAACCCGGGACAGCTGACAGATACGCAGTATTTT. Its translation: CATNPGQLTDTQYF.

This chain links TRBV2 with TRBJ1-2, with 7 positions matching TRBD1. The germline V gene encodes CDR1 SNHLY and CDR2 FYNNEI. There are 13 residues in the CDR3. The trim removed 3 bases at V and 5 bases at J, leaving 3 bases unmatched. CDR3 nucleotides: TGTGCCAGCAGTGACGGCAGGGGGTATGGCTACACCTTC. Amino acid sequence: CASSDGRGYGYTF.

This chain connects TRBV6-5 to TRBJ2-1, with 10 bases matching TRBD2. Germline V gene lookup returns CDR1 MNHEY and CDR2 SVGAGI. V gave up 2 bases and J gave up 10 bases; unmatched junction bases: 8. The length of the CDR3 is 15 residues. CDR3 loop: CASSYSGSGGGEQFF. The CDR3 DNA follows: TGTGCCAGCAGTTACAGCGGGAGCGGGGGGGGCGAGCAGTTCTTC.

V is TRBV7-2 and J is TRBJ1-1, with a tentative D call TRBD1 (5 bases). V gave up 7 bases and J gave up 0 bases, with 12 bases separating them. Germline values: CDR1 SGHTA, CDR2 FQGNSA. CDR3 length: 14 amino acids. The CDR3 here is CASTHRFLNTEAFF. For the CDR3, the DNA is TGTGCCAGCACCCACAGGTTTCTGAACACTGAAGCTTTCTTT.

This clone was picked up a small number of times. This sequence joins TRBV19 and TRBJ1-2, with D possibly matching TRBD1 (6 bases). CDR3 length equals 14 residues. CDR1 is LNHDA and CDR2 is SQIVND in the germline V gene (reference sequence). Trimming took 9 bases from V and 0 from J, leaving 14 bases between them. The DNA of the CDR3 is TGTGCCAGCCTAGCCTCAGGGGCTAACTATGGCTACACCTTC. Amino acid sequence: CASLASGANYGYTF.

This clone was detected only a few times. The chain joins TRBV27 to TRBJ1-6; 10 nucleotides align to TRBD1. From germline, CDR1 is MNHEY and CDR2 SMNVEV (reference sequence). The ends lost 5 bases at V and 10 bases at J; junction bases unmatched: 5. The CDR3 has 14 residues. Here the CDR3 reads CASSPTGGWSPLHF. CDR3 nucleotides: TGTGCCAGCAGTCCGACAGGGGGCTGGTCACCCCTCCACTTT.

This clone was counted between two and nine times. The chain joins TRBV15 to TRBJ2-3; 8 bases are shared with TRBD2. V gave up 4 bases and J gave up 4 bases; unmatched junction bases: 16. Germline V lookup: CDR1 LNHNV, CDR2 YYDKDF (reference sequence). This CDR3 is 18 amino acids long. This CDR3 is CATSTPLGMRGVPDTQYF. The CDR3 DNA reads TGTGCCACCAGCACCCCCCTCGGGATGCGGGGGGTCCCAGATACGCAGTATTTT.

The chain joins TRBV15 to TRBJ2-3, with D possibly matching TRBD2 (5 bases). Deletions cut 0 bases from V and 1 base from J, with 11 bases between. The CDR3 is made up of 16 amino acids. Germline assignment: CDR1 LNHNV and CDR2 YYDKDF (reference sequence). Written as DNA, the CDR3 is TGTGCCACCAGCAGAGATGAGGGAAGGGGCACAGATACGCAGTATTTT. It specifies CATSRDEGRGTDTQYF. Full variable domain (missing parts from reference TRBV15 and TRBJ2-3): DAMVIQNPRYQVTQFGKPVTLSCSQTLNHNVMYWYQQKSSQAPKLLFHYYDKDFNNEADTPDNFQSRRPNTSFCFLDIRSPGLGDTAMYLCATSRDEGRGTDTQYFGPGTRLTVL.

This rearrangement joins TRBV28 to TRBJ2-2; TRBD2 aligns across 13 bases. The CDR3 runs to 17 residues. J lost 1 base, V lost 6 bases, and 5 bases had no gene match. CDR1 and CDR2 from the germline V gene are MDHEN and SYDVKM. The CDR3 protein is CASSHTSGRENTGELFF. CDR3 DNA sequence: TGTGCCAGCAGCCACACTAGCGGGAGGGAGAACACCGGGGAGCTGTTTTTT.

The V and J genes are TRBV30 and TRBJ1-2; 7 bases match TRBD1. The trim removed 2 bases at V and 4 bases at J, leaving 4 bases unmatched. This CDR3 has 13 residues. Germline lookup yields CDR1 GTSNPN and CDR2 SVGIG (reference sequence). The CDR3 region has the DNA TGTGCCTGGAGTTACAGGGGCCTCTATGGCTACACCTTC. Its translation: CAWSYRGLYGYTF.

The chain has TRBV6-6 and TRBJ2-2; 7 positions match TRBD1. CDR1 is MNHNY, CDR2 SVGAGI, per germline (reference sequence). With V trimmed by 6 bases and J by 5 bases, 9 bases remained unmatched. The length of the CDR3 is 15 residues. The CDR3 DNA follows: TGTGCCAGCAGCACCGGGACAGACGAAACCGGGGAGCTGTTTTTT. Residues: CASSTGTDETGELFF.